This TCR beta chain was captured in a study of neurological immune-mediated disorders. Sample time point: longitudinal time-point 3. MiXCR, run by TCRdb on the 5' RACE reads, gives a single entry per CDR3 protein. The table shows roughly 100,000 distinct CDR3 sequences, with 11% occurring only once. This clonotype was counted ten times or more. The V end was cut by 1 base, the J end by 5 bases, with 11 bases between. The CDR3 is 14 residues long. CDR1 and CDR2 from the germline V gene are SEHNR and FQNEAQ (reference sequence). The genes are TRBV7-9 and TRBJ1-2, with D perhaps TRBD1 (6 bases). Specimen: PBMCs. The source is a female donor with HTLV-1-associated myelopathy (HAM/TSP). The CDR3 here is CASSLVRGQYGYTF. Written as DNA, the CDR3 is TGTGCCAGCAGCTTAGTGCGGGGGCAATATGGCTACACCTTC.